These T cell receptor beta chains were read from a single sample in a study of T-cell reconstitution after alpha-beta-depleted transplantation in children. TCRdb analysed the PCR reads with MiXCR anew, one entry per CDR3 protein. The sample yields about 230,000 distinct CDR3 sequences, approximately 9.8% seen once. Sequencing was performed on PBMCs from the stem cell graft donor, taken from the stem cell graft. All receptors come from a human donor who donated a stem cell graft to a child with SCID. The conserved cysteine and the conserved F or W are not part of the CDR3 here. Fields, in order: J gene, V gene, CDR3 protein.

>TRBJ1-5|TRBV5-1
ASSFTGGNDQPQH
>TRBJ1-4|TRBV20-1
SATLGGNEKLF
>TRBJ2-3|TRBV29-1
SVAWGGPPDTQY
>TRBJ2-1|TRBV19
ASIGTGNEQF
>TRBJ1-6|TRBV7-8
ASSLGAGWGSSYNSPLH
>TRBJ2-7|TRBV3-1
ASSQEGWQGEQY
>TRBJ1-1|TRBV5-1
ASSIDSSEAF
>TRBJ2-4|TRBV6-2/TRBV6-3
ASSHFSGGVAKNIQY
>TRBJ2-3|TRBV28
ASSGLAATTDTQY
>TRBJ2-7|TRBV27
AGPRPGCWIYEQY
>TRBJ1-1|TRBV30
AWSDWSTEAF
>TRBJ2-3|TRBV5-1
ASSLARTGDPDTQY
>TRBJ2-5|TRBV12-3/TRBV12-4
ASGQAVQETQY
>TRBJ2-6|TRBV12-3/TRBV12-4
ASRLLAGANVLT
>TRBJ2-2|TRBV7-8
ASSLGGLNTGELF
>TRBJ1-5|TRBV7-8
ASSLGLGERSQPQH
>TRBJ2-3|TRBV28
ASSPQGVPLTDTQY
>TRBJ1-2|TRBV20-1
SARDHRFFYGYT
>TRBJ1-1|TRBV5-1
ASSLRPELNTEAF
>TRBJ2-5|TRBV2
ASSWTRSETQY
>TRBJ1-1|TRBV6-5
ASSYSGGVTEAF
>TRBJ2-5|TRBV11-2
ASSLSPEETQY
>TRBJ1-2|TRBV20-1
SARVGYGYT
>TRBJ2-2|TRBV12-3/TRBV12-4
ASSLGLAGAGELF
>TRBJ1-3|TRBV15
ATSRTGGSGNTIY
>TRBJ2-1|TRBV2
ASSGRTLLGNEQF
>TRBJ2-5|TRBV5-1
ASSAGQLAQETQY
>TRBJ2-2|TRBV5-6
ASSRDSQTGELF
>TRBJ2-7|TRBV29-1
SVGNSYEQY
>TRBJ1-5|TRBV2
ASSEYQTSQH
>TRBJ1-2|TRBV28
ASSLDRTHYGYT
>TRBJ1-1|TRBV5-1
ASREDRDLDTEAF
>TRBJ1-5|TRBV6-5
ASSYSVGHNQPQH
>TRBJ2-3|TRBV5-1
ASSLVPRGSRTDTQY
>TRBJ1-5|TRBV6-2/TRBV6-3
ASSYPAGRSNQPQH
>TRBJ2-3|TRBV5-1
ASSLDRNTDTQY
>TRBJ2-1|TRBV6-5
ASLRGQATNEQF
>TRBJ1-5|TRBV20-1
SASPQTGRFIGNQPQH
>TRBJ1-1|TRBV7-2
ASSLAGGALGKAEAF
>TRBJ2-1|TRBV10-3
AISESDNEQF
>TRBJ2-5|TRBV5-6
ASSPRVKRPVETQY
>TRBJ1-1|TRBV12-3/TRBV12-4
ASTISAEAF
>TRBJ2-7|TRBV5-1
ASSRTGEPYEQY
>TRBJ1-4|TRBV7-2
ASSFWATNEKLF